This T cell receptor beta chain was found in a study of OX40 agonist ivuxolimab in advanced cancers. Whole-study findings and limits: The investigators did not determine what antigen specificity the expanded peripheral T cells had. Both CD4+ and CD8+ T cell populations in blood had undergone clonal expansion by week 6 at 0.1 to 3.0 mg/kg.

Produced via immunoSEQ multiplex PCR; TCRdb's table is partial and in-frame only. The sample lists about 69,000 clones, 65% to 80% occurring once. Details on this clone: Its antigen is as yet unknown.

With autoimmune disease history or systemic immunosuppression, patients were excluded. Per the germline V gene, CDR1 is SNHLY and CDR2 is FYNNEI. The V end lost 3 bases, the J end lost 6 bases, and 9 bases lay between the germline ends. This CDR3 has 12 amino acids. The sequencing here drew on CD4+ or CD8+ T cells sorted from blood, taken in a trial of the OX40 agonist ivuxolimab. J is TRBJ2-7 and V is TRBV2; no firm D call. This receptor was identified in an adult with an advanced solid tumor such as melanoma, head and neck, liver or kidney cancer. The CDR3 bases are TGTGCCAGCAGTGATCCCTCGGGCGAGCAGTACTTC. Translation: CASSDPSGEQYF.